These 27 T cell receptor beta chains share one sample of origin, sequenced in a study of T cells in Graves' hyperthyroidism and ophthalmopathy. RNA transcripts yielded amplified TCR beta CDR3 regions. RT-PCR in the first round (using the HTBI primer set) targeted the TCR CDR3. Each CDR3 protein gets one entry after TCRdb re-called the multiplex PCR reads with MiXCR. This repertoire shows hundreds of thousands of distinct CDR3 sequences, about 22% found once; its top ten account for 49%. The sequenced sample was blood. The receptors stem from a woman between 70 and 85 years old with Graves' ophthalmopathy.

This clonotype has only a few counts. V and J are TRBV3-1 and TRBJ2-1; tentatively, D is TRBD1 (6 bases). The V end lost 0 bases, the J end lost 1 base, and 10 bases lay between the germline ends. In germline, CDR1 is LGHDT, CDR2 YNNKEL (reference sequence). The CDR3 consists of 16 residues. The CDR3 protein is CASSQDRGRSYNEQFF. The CDR3 DNA is TGTGCCAGCAGCCAAGATAGGGGGAGATCCTACAATGAGCAGTTCTTC.

This clonotype was detected only a few times. The chain combines TRBV9 with TRBJ2-7; D may correspond to TRBD1 or TRBD2 (5 bases each). The CDR3 is 17 amino acids. V dropped 4 bases and J dropped 0 bases, with 20 bases sitting between them. Germline CDR1 reads SGDLS; CDR2 reads YYNGEE. DNA for the CDR3: TGTGCCAGCAGCCTTGGGTGGGGCGGGTCGGTCTCCTACGAGCAGTACTTC. It translates to CASSLGWGGSVSYEQYF.

As regards this clonotype: It may be a read error: a sequence one base away is much more abundant. This chain links TRBV27 with TRBJ1-1, with a tentative D call TRBD1 (6 bases). CDR3 length: 14 amino acids. Trimming took 7 bases from V and 4 from J, leaving 16 bases between them. Germline V lookup: CDR1 MNHEY, CDR2 SMNVEV (reference sequence). The CDR3 loop is CASNLMGGATEAFF. The CDR3 DNA reads as TGTGCCAGCAACCTAATGGGGGGGGCCACTGAAGCTTTCTTT.

This clonotype was recorded a few times. The chain combines TRBV20-1 with TRBJ2-7, with no clear D. CDR1 and CDR2 (germline): DFQATT, SNEGSKA (reference sequence). V was clipped by 6 bases and J by 2 bases, with 14 bases between them. This CDR3 is 13 amino acids long. CDR3 bases: TGCAGTGCCCCACGAGGAGTAGCCTACGAGCAGTACTTC. This gives the protein CSAPRGVAYEQYF.

As for this clonotype: Relative to the germline gene, one junction end is altered; a read error may explain this. The rearrangement joins TRBV6-2 or TRBV6-3 to TRBJ1-1, with D tentatively TRBD1 (5 bases). Per germline, CDR1 MNHEY and CDR2 SVGEGT. The CDR3 loop spans 15 amino acids. CDR3 nucleotides: TGTGCCAGCAGTCCCGGAGGGGCAGGGAACCCTGAAGCTTTCTTT. As protein: CASSPGGAGNPEAFF.

This clonotype was detected only a few times. This chain links TRBV24-1 with TRBJ1-1; no definite D call. CDR3 length: 12 residues. Germline V CDR1 and CDR2: KGHDR, SFDVKD. The V and J ends lost 4 bases and 11 bases respectively, with 13 bases between them. CDR3 loop: CATSDPGEGAFF. The CDR3 nucleotides are TGTGCCACCAGTGACCCTGGGGAGGGCGCTTTCTTT.

The J gene is TRBJ2-7, the V gene TRBV7-9, with a tentative D call TRBD2 (6 bases). From germline, CDR1 is SEHNR and CDR2 FQNEAQ (reference sequence). There are 18 residues in the CDR3. V gave up 4 bases and J gave up 2 bases, with 24 bases separating them. The CDR3 reads CASSSAPGGVSPPYEQYF. The CDR3, as DNA: TGTGCCAGCAGCTCAGCCCCCGGGGGAGTAAGCCCTCCCTACGAGCAGTACTTC. The whole variable domain, filled in from reference TRBV7-9 and TRBJ2-7, reads DTGVSQNPRHKITKRGQNVTFRCDPISEHNRLYWYRQTLGQGPEFLTYFQNEAQLEKSRLLSDRFSAERPKGSFSTLEIQRTEQGDSAMYLCASSSAPGGVSPPYEQYFGPGTRLTVT.

This chain connects TRBV24-1 to TRBJ2-7; 7 bases fit TRBD1. Per the germline V gene, CDR1 is KGHDR and CDR2 is SFDVKD. Trimming removed 4 bases from V and 3 bases from J; junction bases left unmatched: 11. CDR3 length: 16 amino acids. The CDR3 loop reads CATSDWDSQISYEQYF. CDR3 sequence (DNA): TGTGCCACCAGTGACTGGGACAGTCAGATAAGCTACGAGCAGTACTTC.

V is TRBV7-2 and J is TRBJ2-1; D could derive from TRBD1 or TRBD2 (5 bases each). Germline V gene lookup returns CDR1 SGHTA and CDR2 FQGNSA. Trimming cost V 3 bases and J 6 bases, with 15 bases left between them. This CDR3 spans 15 amino acids. This CDR3 is CASSLPVQGPNEQFF. As DNA, the CDR3 is TGTGCCAGCAGCTTGCCGGTGCAGGGACCCAATGAGCAGTTCTTC.

This chain uses TRBV5-5 with TRBJ2-1; D possibly matches TRBD1 or TRBD2 (5 bases each). The CDR3 loop spans 13 amino acids. V shed 3 bases and J shed 4 bases, with 8 bases lying between them. Germline CDR1 SGHKS, CDR2 YYEKEE (reference sequence). CDR3 bases: TGTGCCAGCAGCTGGGACGTATACAATGAGCAGTTCTTC. Translating gives CASSWDVYNEQFF. The full variable domain, rest sourced from reference TRBV5-5 and TRBJ2-1, is DAGVTQSPTHLIKTRGQQVTLRCSPISGHKSVSWYQQVLGQGPQFIFQYYEKEERGRGNFPDRFSARQFPNYSSELNVNALLLGDSALYLCASSWDVYNEQFFGPGTRLTVL.

V is TRBV5-1 and J is TRBJ2-1; 10 nucleotides line up with TRBD2. With 0 bases clipped from V and 5 bases from J, the junction kept 5 bases outside the gene matches. The CDR3 runs 16 residues. The germline CDR1 and CDR2 sequences are SGHRS and YFSETQ. DNA of the CDR3: TGCGCCAGCAGCTTGGCTAGCGGGAGTGTTAACAATGAGCAGTTCTTC. Encoded protein: CASSLASGSVNNEQFF.

The J gene is TRBJ2-7, the V gene TRBV11-1; tentatively, D is TRBD1 (6 bases). Germline CDR1 and CDR2: SGHAT and FQDESV (reference sequence). The CDR3 length is 16 residues. V was trimmed by 0 bases and J by 3 bases, leaving 15 bases between them. CDR3: CASSLAGALNFYEQYF. In DNA form, the CDR3 reads TGTGCCAGCAGCTTAGCGGGGGCGCTAAATTTCTACGAGCAGTACTTC.

This chain uses TRBV5-1 with TRBJ1-1; maybe TRBD1 (6 bases). Germline values: CDR1 SGHRS, CDR2 YFSETQ. The CDR3 runs 15 residues. The V gene lost 4 bases and the J gene lost 0 bases, with 13 bases spanning the gap. The CDR3 DNA reads TGCGCCAGCAGCCCGAGGGGGGCCTTGAACACTGAAGCTTTCTTT. Its protein is CASSPRGALNTEAFF.

The chain is built from TRBV5-4 and TRBJ1-6; D ambiguous. The germline CDR1 and CDR2 sequences are SGHNT and YYREEE (reference sequence). Trimming took 4 bases from V and 7 from J, leaving 12 bases between them. This CDR3 region has 14 residues. The CDR3 is CASSPITGNSPLHF. In nucleotides, the CDR3 is TGTGCCAGCAGCCCCATAACGGGGAATTCACCCCTCCACTTT.

This clonotype showed up many times. The V call is TRBV15, the J call TRBJ1-2, with 7 positions matching TRBD1. Germline CDR1 and CDR2: LNHNV and YYDKDF (reference sequence). The CDR3 is 15 residues long. The V and J ends lost 4 bases and 5 bases, in that order; junction bases with no gene match: 10. CDR3 residues: CATSTGQALLYGYTF. In nucleotides, the CDR3 is TGTGCCACCAGCACTGGACAGGCGCTTTTATATGGCTACACCTTC.

Ten or more counts support this clonotype. The V and J genes are TRBV12-3 or TRBV12-4 and TRBJ2-1; D is possibly TRBD1 (5 bases). There are 14 residues in the CDR3. With 5 bases removed from V and 7 bases from J, the gap between germline ends came to 15 bases. The CDR3 bases are TGTGCCAGCAGTCCCAGGGTAAGTAGTAATGAGCAGTTCTTC. It translates to CASSPRVSSNEQFF.

The V gene is TRBV15, the J gene TRBJ2-1; 7 nucleotides align to TRBD2. Trimming took 5 bases from V and 6 from J; bases not matched to a gene: 7. CDR3 size: 14 residues. The germline V gene has CDR1 LNHNV and CDR2 YYDKDF (reference sequence). The CDR3 coding sequence is TGTGCCACCAGCGGTTATGGGGGGGGCAATGAGCAGTTCTTC. It yields the protein CATSGYGGGNEQFF.

In this sample, this clonotype turned up once. V usage is TRBV18 and J usage is TRBJ2-7; 7 nucleotides agree with TRBD2. Germline assignment: CDR1 KGHSH and CDR2 LQKENI. This CDR3 is built from 15 residues. V lost 5 bases to trimming and J lost 1 base; unmatched junction nucleotides: 8. The CDR3 here is CASSYAPAGSYEQYF. The CDR3 DNA sequence: TGTGCCAGCTCATACGCACCAGCGGGGTCCTACGAGCAGTACTTC.

The chain links TRBV5-5 to TRBJ2-5; no clear D gene. CDR3 length: 12 amino acids. Germline CDR1 SGHKS, CDR2 YYEKEE (reference sequence). V was pared by 4 bases and J by 5 bases, with 9 bases between. The CDR3 here is CASSGDWETQYF. DNA for the CDR3: TGTGCCAGCAGCGGAGACTGGGAGACCCAGTACTTC.

The V and J genes are TRBV6-5 and TRBJ2-2, with D tentatively TRBD2 (7 bases). Germline CDR1 reads MNHEY; CDR2 reads SVGAGI. Trimming pared 2 bases from V and 3 bases from J, leaving 16 bases between. The CDR3 has 17 amino acids. CDR3 amino acids: CASSYPREGVHTGELFF. The CDR3 bases are TGTGCCAGCAGTTACCCCAGGGAGGGGGTGCACACCGGGGAGCTGTTTTTT.

There are many counts of this clonotype. The V call is TRBV11-2, the J call TRBJ2-2; possible D gene TRBD2, 5 bases. Trimming removed 5 bases from V and 5 bases from J, with 12 bases in between. This CDR3 has 14 amino acids. Germline loops: CDR1 SGHAT, CDR2 FQNNGV. Here the CDR3 DNA reads TGTGCCAGCAGCATACCTCCGGGGACCGGGGAGCTGTTTTTT. Translation: CASSIPPGTGELFF. Full variable domain (rest looked up from reference TRBV11-2 and TRBJ2-2): EAGVAQSPRYKIIEKRQSVAFWCNPISGHATLYWYQQILGQGPKLLIQFQNNGVVDDSQLPKDRFSAERLKGVDSTLKIQPAKLEDSAVYLCASSIPPGTGELFFGEGSRLTVL.

This clonotype has at least ten counts. The chain couples TRBV7-9 to TRBJ1-2; D gene ambiguous. The V gene's germline CDR1 is SEHNR and CDR2 FQNEAQ (reference sequence). The CDR3 contains 18 residues. V was pared by 3 bases and J by 4 bases, with 24 bases between. CDR3 nucleotide sequence: TGTGCCAGCAGCTTGAACCCTGGAGGAACACGGGTCGGCTATGGCTACACCTTC. Amino acid sequence: CASSLNPGGTRVGYGYTF. Combining the CDR3 with reference TRBV7-9 and TRBJ1-2 gives the whole variable domain DTGVSQNPRHKITKRGQNVTFRCDPISEHNRLYWYRQTLGQGPEFLTYFQNEAQLEKSRLLSDRFSAERPKGSFSTLEIQRTEQGDSAMYLCASSLNPGGTRVGYGYTFGSGTRLTVV.

In the case of this clonotype: The junction shows a germline mismatch at one end, possibly a read error. V is TRBV7-9 and J is TRBJ2-3; TRBD1 or TRBD2 may be the D gene (5 bases each). CDR3 length: 15 residues. CDR1 is SEHNR and CDR2 is FQNEAQ in the germline V gene (reference sequence). The CDR3 nucleotides read TGCGCCAGCAGCCGACGGGGCGCCGGCGGAGATACGCAGTATTTT. It encodes CASSRRGAGGDTQYF.

In this sample, this clonotype turned up once. A much larger clone is a single base away; this may be a read error. The J gene is TRBJ2-7, the V gene TRBV7-2; D is unclear. Trimming stripped 5 bases from V and 3 bases from J, with 17 bases between. The CDR3 extends over 15 amino acids. The germline V gene has CDR1 SGHTA and CDR2 FQGNSA. This chain's CDR3 is CTSSPQSDIRYEQYF. The CDR3 nucleotides are TGTACCAGCAGCCCCCAGTCTGATATTCGCTACGAGCAGTACTTC.

In this sample, this clonotype turned up a few times. The rearrangement links TRBV6-1 to TRBJ1-2; possible D gene TRBD1, 6 bases. Germline CDR1 is MNHNS and CDR2 is SASEGT. Between the trimmed V and J ends, which lost 5 bases and 7 bases, there was a span of 14 bases. This CDR3 spans 13 amino acids. The CDR3 is CASSKTGSAGYTF. The CDR3 DNA sequence: TGTGCCAGCAGTAAAACAGGGTCGGCTGGCTACACCTTC.

This clonotype was recorded many times. This rearrangement joins TRBV2 to TRBJ2-3; D ambiguous. V lost 2 bases, J lost 1 base, and 7 bases lay in between. Germline V gene sequence: CDR1 SNHLY, CDR2 FYNNEI. There are 14 residues in the CDR3. CDR3 protein: CASSEYTRTDTQYF. The CDR3 DNA reads TGTGCCAGCAGTGAATACACCCGCACAGATACGCAGTATTTT. The full variable domain, completed using reference TRBV2 and TRBJ2-3, is EPEVTQTPSHQVTQMGQEVILRCVPISNHLYFYWYRQILGQKVEFLVSFYNNEISEKSEIFDDQFSVERPDGSNFTLKIRSTKLEDSAMYFCASSEYTRTDTQYFGPGTRLTVL.

J is TRBJ1-4 and V is TRBV28; D gene uncertain. The CDR3 runs 13 residues. With 3 bases removed from V and 4 bases from J, the gap between germline ends came to 6 bases. Looked up from germline, CDR1 is MDHEN and CDR2 is SYDVKM. The CDR3 bases are TGTGCCAGCAGTTTTTCAGGTAATGAAAAACTGTTTTTT. Translation: CASSFSGNEKLFF.